A selection of T cell receptor beta chains follows, all from one sample in a study of radiation and T cells in renal cell carcinoma. The assay was immunoSEQ multiplex PCR, and TCRdb's table has in-frame clones only and misses some. The data contain around 94,000 clones, around four fifths of them singletons. Material: blood, obtained from a patient whose treatment included radiotherapy and nephrectomy. The origin of the receptors is a man in his forties or fifties with renal cell carcinoma. Each CDR3 is given with its conserved first and last residue. Fields, in order: CDR3 protein, CDR3 DNA, D gene, J gene, clone size, V gene. A D gene is named only where the DNA matches it firmly. Expanded clones get a size class; other rows say once, few or many, or leave the size out.

CDR3 protein: CASSLQVSSNQPQHF
CDR3 DNA: TGTGCCAGCAGTCTACAGGTATCGAGCAATCAGCCCCAGCATTTT
D gene: -
J gene: TRBJ1-5
clone size: once
V gene: TRBV6-6

CDR3 protein: CASSLRRDGNSPLHF
CDR3 DNA: TGTGCCAGCAGTCTCCGGCGGGACGGTAATTCACCCCTCCACTTT
D gene: -
J gene: TRBJ1-6
clone size: -
V gene: TRBV27

CDR3 protein: CASSLGGTGYGYTF
CDR3 DNA: TGTGCCAGCAGCTTAGGCGGGACGGGATATGGCTACACCTTC
D gene: -
J gene: TRBJ1-2
clone size: -
V gene: TRBV7-8

CDR3 protein: CASSLRSGTEAFF
CDR3 DNA: TGTGCCAGCAGCCTTAGGAGTGGGACTGAAGCTTTCTTT
D gene: -
J gene: TRBJ1-1
clone size: -
V gene: TRBV7-3

CDR3 protein: CASSLTRGTGANVLTF
CDR3 DNA: TGTGCCAGCAGCTTAACGAGGGGGACCGGGGCCAACGTCCTGACTTTC
D gene: -
J gene: TRBJ2-6
clone size: -
V gene: TRBV7-9

CDR3 protein: CASTLPGTGNGYTF
CDR3 DNA: TGTGCCAGTACTCTACCGGGGACAGGGAATGGCTACACCTTC
D gene: TRBD1
J gene: TRBJ1-2
clone size: -
V gene: TRBV19

CDR3 protein: CASRTQGVGEKLFF
CDR3 DNA: TGTGCCAGCAGAACTCAGGGGGTCGGTGAAAAACTGTTTTTT
D gene: TRBD1
J gene: TRBJ1-4
clone size: few
V gene: TRBV6-5

CDR3 protein: CASSPPRDSYNEQFF
CDR3 DNA: TGTGCCAGCTCACCCCCCCGGGACAGCTACAATGAGCAGTTCTTC
D gene: TRBD1
J gene: TRBJ2-1
clone size: -
V gene: TRBV18

CDR3 protein: CASSRTSGITDTQYF
CDR3 DNA: TGCGCCAGCAGCCGGACTAGCGGGATCACAGATACGCAGTATTTT
D gene: TRBD2
J gene: TRBJ2-3
clone size: -
V gene: TRBV4-1

CDR3 protein: CASSLAPEGTTGELFF
CDR3 DNA: TGTGCCAGCAGCTTAGCCCCTGAGGGCACCACCGGGGAGCTGTTTTTT
D gene: -
J gene: TRBJ2-2
clone size: few
V gene: TRBV7-6

CDR3 protein: CASSVNYVEQYF
CDR3 DNA: TGTGCCAGCAGCGTGAATTATGTCGAGCAGTACTTC
D gene: -
J gene: TRBJ2-7
clone size: few
V gene: TRBV4-2

CDR3 protein: CASSLSGAKNIQYF
CDR3 DNA: TGTGCCAGCAGTTTGTCGGGGGCCAAAAACATTCAGTACTTC
D gene: -
J gene: TRBJ2-4
clone size: -
V gene: TRBV28

CDR3 protein: CASSGGLAGFYEQYF
CDR3 DNA: TGTGCCAGCAGCGGGGGACTAGCGGGATTCTACGAGCAGTACTTC
D gene: TRBD2
J gene: TRBJ2-7
clone size: -
V gene: TRBV5-4

CDR3 protein: CASSTNLNTEAFF
CDR3 DNA: TGTGCCAGCAGTACCAACTTGAACACTGAAGCTTTCTTT
D gene: -
J gene: TRBJ1-1
clone size: medium-sized
V gene: TRBV6-5

CDR3 protein: CASSLAGAGPDTQYF
CDR3 DNA: TGTGCCAGCAGCTTAGCGGGAGCGGGTCCAGATACGCAGTATTTT
D gene: -
J gene: TRBJ2-3
clone size: -
V gene: TRBV7-9

CDR3 protein: CASSLEVPSYEQYF
CDR3 DNA: TGCGCCAGCAGCTTGGAAGTCCCCTCCTACGAGCAGTACTTC
D gene: -
J gene: TRBJ2-7
clone size: -
V gene: TRBV5-1

CDR3 protein: CASSSLAGHSTDTQYF
CDR3 DNA: TGTGCCAGCAGCTCCTTAGCGGGCCATAGCACAGATACGCAGTATTTT
D gene: TRBD2
J gene: TRBJ2-3
clone size: -
V gene: TRBV5-4

CDR3 protein: CASTNSRDTQYF
CDR3 DNA: TGTGCCAGCACCAATTCAAGGGATACGCAGTATTTT
D gene: -
J gene: TRBJ2-3
clone size: -
V gene: TRBV5-4

CDR3 protein: CASSQRSSGGSYNEQFF
CDR3 DNA: TGCGCCAGCAGCCAACGGAGTAGCGGGGGGTCCTACAATGAGCAGTTCTTC
D gene: TRBD2
J gene: TRBJ2-1
clone size: -
V gene: TRBV4-3

CDR3 protein: CAISESSSGYFSLTDTQYF
CDR3 DNA: TGTGCCATCAGTGAGTCTTCTAGCGGCTACTTTTCCCTCACAGATACGCAGTATTTT
D gene: TRBD2
J gene: TRBJ2-3
clone size: -
V gene: TRBV10-3

CDR3 protein: CASSLELLNTGELFF
CDR3 DNA: TGTGCCAGCAGCTTGGAACTGCTTAACACCGGGGAGCTGTTTTTT
D gene: -
J gene: TRBJ2-2
clone size: -
V gene: TRBV5-4

CDR3 protein: CASSILAGGSNEQFF
CDR3 DNA: TGTGCCAGTAGTATTCTAGCGGGAGGGTCTAATGAGCAGTTCTTC
D gene: TRBD2
J gene: TRBJ2-1
clone size: -
V gene: TRBV19

CDR3 protein: CASSARTVSYEQYF
CDR3 DNA: TGTGCCAGCAGCGCCAGGACAGTATCCTACGAGCAGTACTTC
D gene: -
J gene: TRBJ2-7
clone size: -
V gene: TRBV6-5

CDR3 protein: CASSSGYQETQYF
CDR3 DNA: TGTGCCAGCAGTTCGGGATACCAAGAGACCCAGTACTTC
D gene: -
J gene: TRBJ2-5
clone size: -
V gene: TRBV6-1

CDR3 protein: CASSAGSGRTDTQYF
CDR3 DNA: TGTGCCAGCAGTGCGGGTAGCGGGAGGACAGATACGCAGTATTTT
D gene: TRBD2
J gene: TRBJ2-3
clone size: -
V gene: TRBV6-1

CDR3 protein: CASSFLAGTGSIPYEQYF
CDR3 DNA: TGTGCCAGCAGCTTTCTAGCCGGGACAGGGTCCATTCCCTACGAGCAGTACTTC
D gene: TRBD1
J gene: TRBJ2-7
clone size: -
V gene: TRBV11-2

CDR3 protein: CASSLRQGEETQYF
CDR3 DNA: TGCGCCAGCAGCCTTCGACAGGGAGAAGAGACCCAGTACTTC
D gene: TRBD1
J gene: TRBJ2-5
clone size: -
V gene: TRBV5-1

CDR3 protein: CASSLQTGGQETQYF
CDR3 DNA: TGTGCCAGCAGCCTACAGACCGGGGGCCAAGAGACCCAGTACTTC
D gene: -
J gene: TRBJ2-5
clone size: -
V gene: TRBV7-9

CDR3 protein: CASSQADKLFF
CDR3 DNA: TGTGCCAGCAGCCAAGCGGATAAACTGTTTTTT
D gene: -
J gene: TRBJ1-4
clone size: -
V gene: TRBV4-2

CDR3 protein: CASSVNTAGETQYF
CDR3 DNA: TGTGCCAGCAGCGTTAACACGGCTGGAGAGACCCAGTACTTC
D gene: -
J gene: TRBJ2-5
clone size: -
V gene: TRBV9

CDR3 protein: CASSLGHILCQIYSNQPQHF
CDR3 DNA: TGTGCCAGCAGCCTGGGCCACATTTTGTGTCAGATATATAGCAATCAGCCCCAGCATTTT
D gene: -
J gene: TRBJ1-5
clone size: -
V gene: TRBV14

CDR3 protein: CASSSGWADSPLHF
CDR3 DNA: TGCGCCAGCAGCTCGGGGTGGGCGGATTCACCCCTCCACTTT
D gene: -
J gene: TRBJ1-6
clone size: few
V gene: TRBV5-1

CDR3 protein: CASSQGWAARGTNEKLFF
CDR3 DNA: TGCGCCAGCAGCCAAGGTTGGGCAGCCAGAGGCACTAATGAAAAACTGTTTTTT
D gene: -
J gene: TRBJ1-4
clone size: -
V gene: TRBV4-1

CDR3 protein: CASSFGGYTGELFF
CDR3 DNA: TGCGCCAGCAGCTTCGGGGGTTACACCGGGGAGCTGTTTTTT
D gene: -
J gene: TRBJ2-2
clone size: -
V gene: TRBV5-1

CDR3 protein: CASSYQWDTGELFF
CDR3 DNA: TGTGCCAGCAGCTACCAGTGGGACACCGGGGAGCTGTTTTTT
D gene: -
J gene: TRBJ2-2
clone size: -
V gene: TRBV7-2

CDR3 protein: CASSISYSNQPQHF
CDR3 DNA: TGTGCCAGTAGTATATCCTATAGCAATCAGCCCCAGCATTTT
D gene: -
J gene: TRBJ1-5
clone size: -
V gene: TRBV19

CDR3 protein: CASRFSGGEKLFF
CDR3 DNA: TGTGCCAGCAGATTTAGTGGGGGTGAAAAACTGTTTTTT
D gene: -
J gene: TRBJ1-4
clone size: -
V gene: TRBV11-2

CDR3 protein: CASSLDTRTGIMDGYTF
CDR3 DNA: TGCGCCAGCAGCTTGGATACCAGGACAGGGATTATGGATGGCTACACCTTC
D gene: TRBD1
J gene: TRBJ1-2
clone size: -
V gene: TRBV5-1

CDR3 protein: CASSQLDRGQDTGELFF
CDR3 DNA: TGCGCCAGCAGCCAACTCGACAGGGGGCAAGACACCGGGGAGCTGTTTTTT
D gene: TRBD1
J gene: TRBJ2-2
clone size: -
V gene: TRBV4-3

CDR3 protein: CASSVHRGSNQPQHF
CDR3 DNA: TGTGCCAGCAGTGTCCACAGGGGTAGCAATCAGCCCCAGCATTTT
D gene: TRBD1
J gene: TRBJ1-5
clone size: -
V gene: TRBV6-1

CDR3 protein: CAIRTQGMGEQYF
CDR3 DNA: TGTGCCATCAGGACTCAGGGGATGGGCGAGCAGTACTTC
D gene: -
J gene: TRBJ2-7
clone size: -
V gene: TRBV10-3

CDR3 protein: CASSLKPQGSDTQYF
CDR3 DNA: TGTGCCAGCAGCTTAAAACCACAGGGCTCAGATACGCAGTATTTT
D gene: -
J gene: TRBJ2-3
clone size: -
V gene: TRBV7-3

CDR3 protein: CASSPQGNEKLFF
CDR3 DNA: TGTGCCAGCTCACCACAGGGTAATGAAAAACTGTTTTTT
D gene: -
J gene: TRBJ1-4
clone size: -
V gene: TRBV18

CDR3 protein: CASRQGGLPEAFF
CDR3 DNA: TGTGCCAGCAGACAGGGGGGGTTGCCTGAAGCTTTCTTT
D gene: TRBD1
J gene: TRBJ1-1
clone size: -
V gene: TRBV6-1